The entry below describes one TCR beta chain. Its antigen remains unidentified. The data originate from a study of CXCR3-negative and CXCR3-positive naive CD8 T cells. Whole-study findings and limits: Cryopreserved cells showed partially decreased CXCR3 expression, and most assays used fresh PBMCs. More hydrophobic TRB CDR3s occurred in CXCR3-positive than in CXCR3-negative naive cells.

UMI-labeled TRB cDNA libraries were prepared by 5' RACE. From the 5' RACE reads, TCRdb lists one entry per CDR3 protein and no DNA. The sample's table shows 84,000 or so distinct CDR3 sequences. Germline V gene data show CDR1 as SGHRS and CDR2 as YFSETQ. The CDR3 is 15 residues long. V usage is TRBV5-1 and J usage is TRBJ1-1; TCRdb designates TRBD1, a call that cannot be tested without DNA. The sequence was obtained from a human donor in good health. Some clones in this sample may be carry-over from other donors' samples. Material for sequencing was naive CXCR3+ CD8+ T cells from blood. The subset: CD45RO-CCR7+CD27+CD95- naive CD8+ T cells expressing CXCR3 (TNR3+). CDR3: CASSQGQGIGTEAFF.